What follows are 16 T cell receptor beta chains derived from one specimen sequenced in a study of control samples from healthy donors and cancer patients. The assay was immunoSEQ multiplex PCR, and TCRdb's table has in-frame clones only and misses some. The sample contains 150,000 to 200,000 clones, 94% of which appear only once. The sequenced material came from PBMCs. These receptors came from a man aged 55 to 70 with colorectal cancer.

This clone has only a few counts. The rearrangement links TRBV3-1 (or the pseudogene TRBV3-2) to TRBJ1-6; 10 bases line up with TRBD1. Per germline, CDR1 LGHDT and CDR2 YNNKEL (reference sequence). CDR3 length: 14 amino acids. The V and J ends lost 6 bases and 7 bases, in that order; junction bases with no gene match: 3. In nucleotides, the CDR3 is TGTGCCAGCAGTCCGGGACAGGGGAATTCACCCCTCCACTTT. The encoded protein is CASSPGQGNSPLHF.

The rearrangement joins TRBV11-2 to TRBJ2-5; D ambiguous. The CDR3 is 12 amino acids. Germline V gene lookup returns CDR1 SGHAT and CDR2 FQNNGV. V lost 5 bases to trimming and J lost 5 bases, with 9 bases between them. CDR3 sequence reads: CASSPQAETQYF. CDR3 nucleotides: TGTGCCAGCAGCCCCCAAGCGGAGACCCAGTACTTC.

The chain combines TRBV2 with TRBJ2-2, with 14 bases matching TRBD2. The CDR3 is 17 residues long. The germline V gene has CDR1 SNHLY and CDR2 FYNNEI. After removal of 4 bases from V and 0 bases from J, the junction contained 1 base not matched to a gene. Written as DNA, the CDR3 is TGTGCCAGCAGTGGGGGACTAGCGGGGGCGAACACCGGGGAGCTGTTTTTT. Protein sequence: CASSGGLAGANTGELFF.

The chain recombines TRBV5-5 with TRBJ1-6; TRBD1 agrees at 8 bases. This CDR3 spans 16 amino acids. From germline, CDR1 is SGHKS and CDR2 YYEKEE (reference sequence). Losses at the gene ends were 4 bases for V and 0 bases for J; bases not matched to a gene: 3. In DNA form, the CDR3 reads TGTGCCAGCAGCAGGACAGGGAGCTCCTATAATTCACCCCTCCACTTT. This encodes CASSRTGSSYNSPLHF.

Turning to this clone: The same CDR3 can be traced to other DNA sequences in this sample. The chain combines TRBV2 with TRBJ1-1; D unclear. Germline V gene data show CDR1 as SNHLY and CDR2 as FYNNEI. This CDR3 has 12 residues. Trimming took off 4 bases at V and 5 bases at J, with 8 bases between the two ends. The CDR3 loop is CASSVGGTEAFF. CDR3 DNA: TGTGCCAGCAGTGTGGGCGGTACTGAAGCTTTCTTT.

This chain uses TRBV6-5 with TRBJ1-5; D unresolved. Per germline, CDR1 MNHEY and CDR2 SVGAGI. V gave up 11 bases and J gave up 3 bases, with 11 bases separating them. The CDR3 length is 12 residues. The CDR3 coding sequence is TGTGCCGCCCACCGACACAATCAGCCCCAGCATTTT. Translation gives CAAHRHNQPQHF.

The chain employs TRBV6-5 and TRBJ1-2, with D possibly being TRBD1 (6 bases). Germline lookup yields CDR1 MNHEY and CDR2 SVGAGI. The CDR3 has 15 amino acids. V lost 5 bases and J 0 bases, leaving 13 bases between the germline ends. Here the CDR3 reads CASSSQTGTNYGYTF. The CDR3 nucleotides are TGTGCCAGCAGTAGCCAGACAGGCACTAACTATGGCTACACCTTC.

The V and J genes are TRBV4-1 and TRBJ1-1; D remains ambiguous. CDR3 length: 12 amino acids. CDR1 is MGHRA, CDR2 YSYEKL, per germline. Trimming stripped 2 bases from V and 2 bases from J, with 3 bases between. In DNA form, the CDR3 reads TGCGCCAGCAGCCAATCTAACACTGAAGCTTTCTTT. Translated: CASSQSNTEAFF.

The J gene is TRBJ1-4, the V gene TRBV7-2, with TRBD1 matching over 8 bases. V was pared by 10 bases and J by 7 bases, with 8 bases of the junction left unmatched. The CDR3 loop spans 13 amino acids. Germline loops: CDR1 SGHTA, CDR2 FQGNSA. CDR3 protein: CATADRVGEKLFF. The DNA for the CDR3 is TGTGCCACCGCGGACAGGGTGGGTGAAAAACTGTTTTTT.

J is TRBJ1-3 and V is TRBV6-5; 7 nucleotides agree with TRBD1. CDR1 and CDR2 from the germline V gene are MNHEY and SVGAGI. V lost 9 bases, J lost 0 bases, and 8 bases stayed unmatched. The length of the CDR3 is 15 residues. The CDR3 loop reads CASILGTASGNTIYF. The CDR3 coding sequence is TGTGCCAGTATACTCGGGACAGCCTCTGGAAACACCATATATTTT.

This clone was seen once. The rearrangement uses TRBV6-5 and TRBJ2-5, with 9 bases identical to TRBD2. Per germline, CDR1 MNHEY and CDR2 SVGAGI. V lost 4 bases, J lost 5 bases, and 8 bases stayed unmatched. The CDR3 is 15 amino acids. The CDR3 reads CASSSTGLAPETQYF. The CDR3 nucleotides are TGTGCCAGCAGTTCTACGGGACTAGCTCCTGAGACCCAGTACTTC.

The V gene is TRBV18, the J gene TRBJ2-2; 11 bases align to TRBD1. Losses at the gene ends were 4 bases for V and 5 bases for J; bases not matched to a gene: 6. Germline V lookup: CDR1 KGHSH, CDR2 LQKENI. The CDR3 contains 16 residues. This chain's CDR3 is CASSLGQGAPTGELFF. As DNA, the CDR3 is TGTGCCAGCTCACTCGGACAGGGGGCGCCTACCGGGGAGCTGTTTTTT.

The chain couples TRBV7-2 to TRBJ1-4, with 10 bases lining up with TRBD1. Germline CDR1 SGHTA, CDR2 FQGNSA. The length of the CDR3 is 15 residues. The J segment lost 8 bases and the V segment lost 5 bases, leaving 8 bases of the junction unmatched. This CDR3 is CASSATGGAWEKLFF. The CDR3 DNA reads TGTGCCAGCAGCGCGACAGGGGGCGCTTGGGAAAAACTGTTTTTT.

The chain couples TRBV5-1 to TRBJ2-3; D remains unclear. V lost 0 bases and J lost 0, with 8 bases in between. The CDR3 length is 15 residues. From germline, CDR1 is SGHRS and CDR2 YFSETQ. CDR3 nucleotides: TGCGCCAGCAGCTTGGAAGGCAGGAGCACAGATACGCAGTATTTT. Encoded protein: CASSLEGRSTDTQYF.

The rearrangement uses TRBV6-6 and TRBJ1-5, with TRBD1 as a possible D gene (6 bases). The CDR3 extends over 15 amino acids. Germline V gene sequence: CDR1 MNHNY, CDR2 SVGAGI (reference sequence). The V end lost 2 bases, the J end lost 7 bases, and 15 bases lay between the germline ends. The CDR3 sequence: CASSYAEQGIQPQHF. CDR3 coding DNA: TGTGCCAGCAGTTACGCCGAACAGGGAATACAGCCCCAGCATTTT.

The chain couples TRBV30 to TRBJ2-2; maybe TRBD2 (6 bases). CDR3 length: 19 amino acids. Trimming pared 0 bases from V and 5 bases from J, leaving 25 bases between. The germline V gene encodes CDR1 GTSNPN and CDR2 SVGIG (reference sequence). This chain's CDR3 is CAWSVGGRTGVVRTGELFF. CDR3 nucleotide sequence: TGTGCCTGGAGTGTCGGAGGTAGAACGGGGGTAGTTCGTACCGGGGAGCTGTTTTTT. Full variable domain (outside the CDR3, taken from reference TRBV30 and TRBJ2-2): SQTIHQWPATLVQPVGSPLSLECTVEGTSNPNLYWYRQAAGRGLQLLFYSVGIGQISSEVPQNLSASRPQDRQFILSSKKLLLSDSGFYLCAWSVGGRTGVVRTGELFFGEGSRLTVL.